This TCR beta chain came from a study of cytomegalovirus exposure and HLA in healthy donors. The CDR3 is 13 residues long. V shed 1 base and J shed 5 bases, with 8 bases lying between them. Germline CDR1 reads SGHVS; CDR2 reads FQNEAQ. A note on this clone: Its antigen is still unknown. Distinct nucleotide sequences in the sample also encode this CDR3.

All the people who gave samples were healthy bone marrow donors. Regarding the study as a whole: The authors listed around 150 TCR beta chains as cytomegalovirus-associated. Presence/absence analyses treated sequencing depth as roughly uniform across donors.

PCR was performed using 60 Vbeta and 13 Jbeta primers. TCRdb's copy holds only in-frame clones and misses some; the assay was immunoSEQ multiplex PCR. The repertoire holds 90,000 to 140,000 clones, about four fifths seen once, with 1.3% in the top ten. What was sequenced was PBMCs. The clonotype was recovered from a man aged 25-40 years in good health and CMV-seronegative. The chain links TRBV7-8 to TRBJ2-5; D perhaps matches TRBD2 (6 bases). CDR3 nucleotides: TGTGCCAGCAGCTTAGGGAGGGCGGAGACCCAGTACTTC. It is translated as CASSLGRAETQYF.